A single sample gave rise to the 32 T cell receptor beta chains below, sequenced in a study of shared clonotypes between healthy human individuals. The table came from immunoSEQ multiplex PCR; TCRdb's copy has only in-frame clones and leaves some out. This table holds about 2.4 million clones, roughly 93% found once. The specimen sequenced was naive CD4+ T cells from PBMCs. Subset defined: CD45RA+ positively selected. These receptors all come from a man younger than 35 in good health. Some clones in this sample may be carry-over from other donors' samples.

The CDR3 loop is CASSFRARDSNYGYTF. DNA of the CDR3: TGTGCCAGCAGCTTCCGAGCGCGAGACAGTAACTATGGCTACACCTTC. The chain joins TRBV11-1 to TRBJ1-2; TRBD1 is a possible D gene (5 bases). V lost 3 bases to trimming and J lost 1 base, with 15 bases between them. CDR3 length equals 16 residues. Looked up from germline, CDR1 is SGHAT and CDR2 is FQDESV (reference sequence).

This clone is a singleton in its sample. The junction does not match germline at one end; this may be a read error. The chain joins TRBV5-4 to TRBJ2-6; no reliable D call. Germline CDR1 SGHNT, CDR2 YYREEE (reference sequence). The CDR3 is 15 amino acids. This CDR3 reads CASAPDWGGPNVLTF. In DNA, the CDR3 is TGTGCCAGCGCCCCCGACTGGGGTGGGCCCAACGTCCTGACTTTC.

V and J are TRBV2 and TRBJ1-1; a possible D gene is TRBD1 (5 bases). V dropped 2 bases and J dropped 1 base, with 11 bases sitting between them. Germline CDR1 is SNHLY and CDR2 is FYNNEI. CDR3 length equals 15 residues. In nucleotides, the CDR3 is TGTGCCAGCAGTGAACTGGGGCCCCAGAACACTGAAGCTTTCTTT. This gives the protein CASSELGPQNTEAFF.

The chain uses TRBV19 and TRBJ1-2; 9 bases align to TRBD1. With V trimmed by 5 bases and J by 5 bases, 6 bases remained unmatched. The germline V gene has CDR1 LNHDA and CDR2 SQIVND (reference sequence). This CDR3 comprises 14 residues. CDR3 DNA: TGTGCCAGTAGTCCAGGGACAGGGCGATATGGCTACACCTTC. Residues: CASSPGTGRYGYTF.

The genes are TRBV18 and TRBJ2-4; D may match TRBD1 or TRBD2 (5 bases each). This CDR3 is 14 amino acids long. Germline assignment: CDR1 KGHSH and CDR2 LQKENI. The V gene lost 6 bases and the J gene lost 4 bases, with 13 bases spanning the gap. The CDR3 DNA sequence: TGTGCCAGCTCTTCCGGGACGGTAAAAAACATTCAGTACTTC. Protein sequence: CASSSGTVKNIQYF.

CDR3 region: CASGPQYF. Written as DNA, the CDR3 is TGTGCCAGCGGTCCCCAGTACTTC. The V call is TRBV28, the J call TRBJ2-5, with no clear D. V gave up 8 bases and J gave up 9 bases, with 4 bases separating them. CDR1 and CDR2 (germline): MDHEN, SYDVKM. This CDR3 comprises 8 residues.

This chain links TRBV28 with TRBJ2-2, with 16 bases fitting TRBD2. The length of the CDR3 is 15 residues. Germline V lookup: CDR1 MDHEN, CDR2 SYDVKM. Trimming removed 6 bases from V and 6 bases from J; junction bases left unmatched: 1. The CDR3 DNA follows: TGTGCCAGCAGGGGGACTAGCGGGAGGGCCGGGGAGCTGTTTTTT. It yields the protein CASRGTSGRAGELFF.

This chain links TRBV19 with TRBJ2-3; possible D gene TRBD2, 6 bases. V dropped 5 bases and J dropped 4 bases, with 19 bases sitting between them. Germline assignment: CDR1 LNHDA and CDR2 SQIVND (reference sequence). The CDR3 totals 16 residues. CDR3 amino acids: CASSRGGAGPSDTQYF. The CDR3 coding sequence is TGTGCCAGTAGTCGCGGCGGAGCGGGTCCGTCAGATACGCAGTATTTT.

The chain joins TRBV6-6 to TRBJ2-7; TRBD2 aligns across 9 bases. J lost 3 bases, V lost 5 bases, and 5 bases had no gene match. CDR1 MNHNY and CDR2 SVGAGI come from the germline V gene (reference sequence). The CDR3 has 14 amino acids. This CDR3 reads CASSLGLARYEQYF. The CDR3 bases are TGTGCCAGCAGTCTAGGACTAGCGCGCTACGAGCAGTACTTC.

This clone turned up a few times. The chain employs TRBV10-2 and TRBJ1-5; no definite D call. Germline V lookup: CDR1 WSHSY, CDR2 SAAADI. V was clipped by 0 bases and J by 2 bases, with 11 bases between them. This CDR3 spans 16 amino acids. As DNA, the CDR3 is TGCGCCAGCAGTGAGTCGTCAGGTAATGGCAATCAGCCCCAGCATTTT. Translation: CASSESSGNGNQPQHF.

The chain uses TRBV30 and TRBJ2-1, with D perhaps being TRBD1 or TRBD2 (5 bases each). This CDR3 comprises 13 residues. V lost 2 bases, J lost 10 bases, and 15 bases lay in between. Germline loops: CDR1 GTSNPN, CDR2 SVGIG (reference sequence). The CDR3, as DNA: TGTGCCTGGAGTCCAAGGGGAGCCGGGGAGCAGTTCTTC. Translating gives CAWSPRGAGEQFF. The variable domain in full, with the rest retrieved from reference TRBV30 and TRBJ2-1, is SQTIHQWPATLVQPVGSPLSLECTVEGTSNPNLYWYRQAAGRGLQLLFYSVGIGQISSEVPQNLSASRPQDRQFILSSKKLLLSDSGFYLCAWSPRGAGEQFFGPGTRLTVL.

Here the CDR3 reads CASSPPGTRGYEQFF. The CDR3, as DNA: TGTGCCAGTAGCCCCCCCGGGACTAGGGGGTATGAGCAGTTCTTC. The chain joins TRBV19 to TRBJ2-1; 8 bases align to TRBD2. V trimming: 6 bases; J trimming: 8 bases; junction bases outside the gene matches: 12. Looked up from germline, CDR1 is LNHDA and CDR2 is SQIVND (reference sequence). The CDR3 loop spans 15 amino acids.

This chain joins TRBV11-2 and TRBJ1-6; TRBD1 aligns across 9 bases. Germline V gives CDR1 SGHAT, CDR2 FQNNGV. The CDR3 extends over 18 amino acids. The J segment lost 7 bases and the V segment lost 5 bases, leaving 15 bases of the junction unmatched. For the CDR3, the DNA is TGTGCCAGCAGCCGATTTTTCCAACAGGGGGCCGGCAATTCACCCCTCCACTTT. Its protein is CASSRFFQQGAGNSPLHF.

This clone was found once. The chain combines TRBV5-1 with TRBJ2-1; D call uncertain. The CDR3 is 15 residues long. CDR1 and CDR2 (germline): SGHRS, YFSETQ. Trimming cost V 4 bases and J 0 bases, with 11 bases left between them. CDR3 in amino acids: CASSDQVSSYNEQFF. CDR3 in DNA: TGCGCCAGCAGCGACCAGGTAAGCTCCTACAATGAGCAGTTCTTC.

This sequence joins TRBV5-4 and TRBJ2-1; tentatively, D is TRBD1 (5 bases). This CDR3 spans 13 amino acids. The V gene's germline CDR1 is SGHNT and CDR2 YYREEE (reference sequence). Between the trimmed V and J ends, which lost 3 bases and 5 bases, there was a span of 9 bases. CDR3 nucleotides: TGTGCCAGCAGCTCAGGGTCCCACAATGAGCAGTTCTTC. This encodes CASSSGSHNEQFF.

The CDR3: CASSPDRNYEQYF. DNA of the CDR3: TGCGCCAGCAGCCCGGACAGAAACTACGAGCAGTACTTC. The rearrangement uses TRBV5-1 and TRBJ2-7, with a tentative D call TRBD1 (6 bases). Germline V lookup: CDR1 SGHRS, CDR2 YFSETQ. V was cut by 4 bases and J by 3 bases, with 11 bases left in between. This CDR3 has 13 amino acids.

This clone was seen more than once but under ten times. V usage is TRBV29-1 and J usage is TRBJ1-1, with 8 bases that match TRBD1. J was trimmed by 11 bases and V by 8 bases; bases with no gene match: 10. The CDR3 has 11 residues. The germline V gene has CDR1 SQVTM and CDR2 ANQGSEA. CDR3 nucleotides: TGCAGCCCTCAGGGGGCTGCAGGGGCTTTCTTT. It specifies CSPQGAAGAFF.

With regard to this clone: This CDR3 is also generated by other DNA sequences in the sample. The chain is built from TRBV28 and TRBJ1-6; 8 nucleotides match TRBD1. Unmatched junction bases numbered 7, after V lost 5 bases and J lost 7 bases. This CDR3 comprises 15 residues. Germline lookup yields CDR1 MDHEN and CDR2 SYDVKM. This chain's CDR3 is CASSPRDRPNSPLHF. In DNA form, the CDR3 reads TGTGCCAGCAGTCCCCGGGACAGGCCAAATTCACCCCTCCACTTT.

This chain joins TRBV2 and TRBJ1-5; no clear D. CDR1 is SNHLY, CDR2 FYNNEI, per germline. The CDR3 runs 15 residues. The V end was cut by 7 bases, the J end by 7 bases, with 20 bases between. CDR3 DNA sequence: TGTGCCAGCACTCGTAAGGAACAGAGTTACCAGCCCCAGCATTTT. Translated, it gives CASTRKEQSYQPQHF.

This clone has a single count. The chain uses TRBV2 and TRBJ2-3, with D tentatively TRBD1 or TRBD2 (5 bases each). This CDR3 contains 14 residues. Germline V lookup: CDR1 SNHLY, CDR2 FYNNEI. V shed 7 bases and J shed 1 base, with 12 bases lying between them. The CDR3 here is CASTGGVGTDTQYF. The CDR3 DNA follows: TGTGCCAGCACTGGGGGAGTAGGCACAGATACGCAGTATTTT.

This chain uses TRBV2 with TRBJ2-7; 13 positions agree with TRBD2. Germline CDR1 SNHLY, CDR2 FYNNEI. V gave up 6 bases and J gave up 6 bases; unmatched junction bases: 8. The CDR3 covers 15 residues. The CDR3 sequence is CASRPGLAGVGEQYF. The CDR3 nucleotides read TGTGCCAGCAGACCCGGACTAGCGGGAGTCGGCGAGCAGTACTTC.

V gene TRBV10-3 combines with J gene TRBJ2-3; 7 nucleotides agree with TRBD2. Germline CDR1 is ENHRY and CDR2 is SYGVKD. The junction had 4 bases not matched to a gene; V was cut back by 4 bases and J by 0 bases. This CDR3 comprises 15 residues. CDR3 protein: CAISGAGTSTDTQYF. The DNA of the CDR3 is TGTGCCATCAGTGGAGCGGGGACTAGCACAGATACGCAGTATTTT.

As for this clone: Other DNA sequences of this sample code for an identical CDR3. The J gene is TRBJ1-2, the V gene TRBV6-4; TRBD1 agrees at 7 bases. This CDR3 comprises 14 residues. CDR1 and CDR2 from the germline V gene are MRHNA and SNTAGT. The ends lost 5 bases at V and 5 bases at J; junction bases unmatched: 8. The CDR3 DNA sequence: TGTGCCAGCAGTCCCGACAGGGTTTCTTATGGCTACACCTTC. It translates to CASSPDRVSYGYTF.

This clone was detected only once. The gene calls are TRBV7-8 and TRBJ1-4, with 7 bases lining up with TRBD1. The length of the CDR3 is 14 residues. Germline V gene lookup returns CDR1 SGHVS and CDR2 FQNEAQ. V was clipped by 2 bases and J by 6 bases; unmatched bases: 3. As DNA, the CDR3 is TGTGCCAGCAGCTTAAAAGGGACAGATGAAAAACTGTTTTTT. Translated: CASSLKGTDEKLFF.

V and J are TRBV7-2 and TRBJ2-2, with a possible D match to TRBD2 (5 bases). The V and J ends lost 4 bases and 4 bases respectively, with 13 bases between them. CDR3 length: 15 residues. Per germline, CDR1 SGHTA and CDR2 FQGNSA. The CDR3 is CASSWTQPGTGELFF. The CDR3 nucleotides read TGTGCCAGCAGCTGGACTCAGCCAGGCACCGGGGAGCTGTTTTTT. Full variable domain (missing parts from reference TRBV7-2 and TRBJ2-2): GAGVSQSPSNKVTEKGKDVELRCDPISGHTALYWYRQSLGQGLEFLIYFQGNSAPDKSGLPSDRFSAERTGGSVSTLTIQRTQQEDSAVYLCASSWTQPGTGELFFGEGSRLTVL.

This clone appeared once. This chain joins TRBV4-3 and TRBJ1-4, with TRBD1 matching 7 bases. The CDR3 has 15 amino acids. V lost 0 bases, J lost 4 bases, and 2 bases stayed unmatched. Germline V gene sequence: CDR1 LGHNA, CDR2 YSLEER. This CDR3 reads CASSQEGQYNEKLFF. The CDR3 DNA reads TGCGCCAGCAGCCAAGAGGGACAGTATAATGAAAAACTGTTTTTT.

The CDR3 here is CASSYSTGTNTEAFF. CDR3 in DNA: TGTGCCAGCAGTTACTCGACAGGGACTAACACTGAAGCTTTCTTT. The V call is TRBV6-6, the J call TRBJ1-1, with 7 positions matching TRBD1. Germline V gene lookup returns CDR1 MNHNY and CDR2 SVGAGI (reference sequence). CDR3 length: 15 residues. V lost 0 bases and J lost 2; bases outside the gene matches: 3.

The rearrangement uses TRBV7-9 and TRBJ2-5, with 12 bases identical to TRBD2. Germline-derived CDR1 and CDR2 are SEHNR and FQNEAQ (reference sequence). J was trimmed by 4 bases and V by 5 bases; bases with no gene match: 11. The CDR3 length is 17 residues. The chain's CDR3 is CASSPRPLAGGRETQYF. CDR3 sequence (DNA): TGTGCCAGCAGCCCGCGCCCCCTAGCGGGAGGGAGAGAGACCCAGTACTTC. The entire variable domain, with the rest obtained from reference TRBV7-9 and TRBJ2-5, is as follows: DTGVSQNPRHKITKRGQNVTFRCDPISEHNRLYWYRQTLGQGPEFLTYFQNEAQLEKSRLLSDRFSAERPKGSFSTLEIQRTEQGDSAMYLCASSPRPLAGGRETQYFGPGTRLLVL.

The chain recombines TRBV18 with TRBJ1-5; D perhaps matches TRBD1 (5 bases). The CDR3 loop spans 16 amino acids. Germline CDR1 is KGHSH and CDR2 is LQKENI. The V end lost 1 base, the J end lost 6 bases, and 16 bases lay between the germline ends. This CDR3 is CASSPQAGRIGQPQHF. In DNA form, the CDR3 reads TGTGCCAGCTCACCACAGGCAGGGAGGATAGGTCAGCCCCAGCATTTT.

This chain joins TRBV5-4 and TRBJ2-7; D unresolved. The CDR3 is 12 amino acids. Looked up from germline, CDR1 is SGHNT and CDR2 is YYREEE (reference sequence). The V and J ends lost 0 bases and 3 bases respectively, with 4 bases between them. CDR3 DNA: TGTGCCAGCAGCTTGGCTAGCTACGAGCAGTACTTC. It codes for CASSLASYEQYF.

The chain joins TRBV12-5 to TRBJ2-5; 9 positions match TRBD1. V trimming: 6 bases; J trimming: 9 bases; junction bases outside the gene matches: 8. Germline CDR1 LGHNT, CDR2 FRNRAP. This CDR3 region has 13 residues. CDR3 region: CASGRDRETAQYF. Here the CDR3 DNA reads TGTGCTAGTGGAAGGGACAGGGAGACGGCCCAGTACTTC.

V and J are TRBV10-2 and TRBJ1-1; unclear D gene. Germline CDR1 WSHSY, CDR2 SAAADI. The V and J ends lost 3 bases and 5 bases respectively, with 7 bases between them. The CDR3 extends over 12 amino acids. In nucleotides, the CDR3 is TGCGCCAGCAGTGAAGGGCGGACTGAAGCTTTCTTT. This translates into CASSEGRTEAFF.